The T cell receptor beta chain described here comes from a study of blood T cell repertoires in COVID-19. Libraries were prepared by immunoSEQ multiplex PCR; TCRdb keeps only in-frame clonotypes and omits some of them. The sample shows 400,000 to 500,000 clones, around 87% of them seen only once. Participants were aged about 18 to 95 years, lived in 20 to 25 US areas, and enrolled virtually. This CDR3 has 14 residues. Germline CDR1 is SGHVS and CDR2 is FNYEAQ. The ends lost 4 bases at V and 6 bases at J; junction bases unmatched: 5. Sequencing was carried out using PBMCs or T cells enriched from blood (not recorded which). The J gene is TRBJ2-2, the V gene TRBV7-6; TRBD2 matches at 7 bases. The source is a woman aged 40 to 50 who had recovered from COVID-19. CDR3 loop: CASSSGRRPGELFF. CDR3 sequence (DNA): TGTGCCAGCAGCTCCGGGAGGAGGCCCGGGGAGCTGTTTTTT. Combining the CDR3 with reference TRBV7-6 and TRBJ2-2 gives the whole variable domain GAGVSQSPRYKVTKRGQDVALRCDPISGHVSLYWYRQALGQGPEFLTYFNYEAQQDKSGLPNDRFSAERPEGSISTLTIQRTEQRDSAMYRCASSSGRRPGELFFGEGSRLTVL.